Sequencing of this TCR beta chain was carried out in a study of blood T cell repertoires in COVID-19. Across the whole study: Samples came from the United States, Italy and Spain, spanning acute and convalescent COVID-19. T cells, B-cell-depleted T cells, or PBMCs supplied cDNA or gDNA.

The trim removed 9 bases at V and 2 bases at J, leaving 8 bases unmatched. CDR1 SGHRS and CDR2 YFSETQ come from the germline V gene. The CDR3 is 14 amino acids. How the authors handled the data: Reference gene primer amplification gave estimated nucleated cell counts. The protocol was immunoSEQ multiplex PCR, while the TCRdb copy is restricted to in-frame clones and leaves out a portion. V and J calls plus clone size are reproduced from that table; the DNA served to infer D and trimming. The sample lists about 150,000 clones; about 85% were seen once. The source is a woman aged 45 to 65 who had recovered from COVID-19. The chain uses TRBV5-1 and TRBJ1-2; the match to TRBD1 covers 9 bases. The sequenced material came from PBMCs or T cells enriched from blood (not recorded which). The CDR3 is CATRPTGGNYGYTF. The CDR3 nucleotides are TGCGCCACTCGCCCCACAGGGGGCAACTATGGCTACACCTTC.